Listed below are T cell receptor beta chains from one sample, sequenced in a study of blood T cells in healthy people across ages. A single record per CDR3 protein comes from TCRdb applying MiXCR to the 5' RACE reads. The table has 1,800,000 or so distinct CDR3 sequences, around 40% seen once. The material sequenced was blood. Receptors were obtained from a human donor in good health. The CDR3 runs from the conserved cysteine through the conserved F or W. Fields, in order: J gene, CDR3 length, V gene, CDR3 protein.

J gene: .; CDR3 length: 11; V gene: TRBV15; CDR3 protein: CASGTGDEQYF
J gene: TRBJ1-2; CDR3 length: 15; V gene: TRBV7-3; CDR3 protein: CASSPGDREIGGYTF
J gene: TRBJ1-6; CDR3 length: 16; V gene: TRBV4-3; CDR3 protein: CASSQDPAPGRSPLHF
J gene: TRBJ2-4; CDR3 length: 19; V gene: TRBV5-8; CDR3 protein: CASSFKETGALGAKNIQYF
J gene: TRBJ2-1; CDR3 length: 16; V gene: TRBV11-2; CDR3 protein: CASSHTGRGLINEQFF
J gene: TRBJ2-1; CDR3 length: 13; V gene: TRBV20-1; CDR3 protein: CSATSGAGDEQFF
J gene: TRBJ1-1; CDR3 length: 13; V gene: TRBV18; CDR3 protein: CASSPQGNGEAFF
J gene: TRBJ1-5; CDR3 length: 16; V gene: TRBV5-6; CDR3 protein: CASSHMTEGSNQPQHF
J gene: TRBJ1-2; CDR3 length: 13; V gene: TRBV4-1; CDR3 protein: CASSQLTGDGYTF
J gene: TRBJ1-2; CDR3 length: 14; V gene: TRBV9; CDR3 protein: CASSVATGNWGYTF
J gene: TRBJ1-2; CDR3 length: 13; V gene: TRBV7-3; CDR3 protein: CASSAGGEYGYTF
J gene: TRBJ2-3; CDR3 length: 12; V gene: TRBV20-1; CDR3 protein: CSATTGTDTQYF
J gene: TRBJ1-6; CDR3 length: 13; V gene: TRBV4-1; CDR3 protein: CASSQGDRSPLHF
J gene: TRBJ2-3; CDR3 length: 16; V gene: TRBV12-3/TRBV12-4; CDR3 protein: CASSLWRLAGTDTQYF
J gene: TRBJ2-1; CDR3 length: 11; V gene: TRBV6-2/TRBV6-3; CDR3 protein: CASSPRREQFF
J gene: TRBJ2-6; CDR3 length: 14; V gene: TRBV19; CDR3 protein: CASGGGTGANVLTF
J gene: TRBJ1-5; CDR3 length: 16; V gene: TRBV4-3; CDR3 protein: CASSQNQNALGQPQHF
J gene: TRBJ1-1; CDR3 length: 13; V gene: TRBV7-3; CDR3 protein: CASSLFENTEAFF
J gene: TRBJ2-1; CDR3 length: 15; V gene: TRBV6-1; CDR3 protein: CASLGAGGPYNEQFF
J gene: TRBJ2-3; CDR3 length: 15; V gene: TRBV4-3; CDR3 protein: CASSLSGTTDDTQYF
J gene: .; CDR3 length: 15; V gene: TRBV4-1; CDR3 protein: CASSQGQSQETEQYF
J gene: TRBJ2-7; CDR3 length: 14; V gene: TRBV28; CDR3 protein: CASRPAGGGYEQYF
J gene: TRBJ1-4; CDR3 length: 15; V gene: TRBV6-5; CDR3 protein: CASRLNREGNEKLFF
J gene: TRBJ1-5; CDR3 length: 17; V gene: TRBV20-1; CDR3 protein: CSAIQNRQGARNQPQHF
J gene: TRBJ2-3; CDR3 length: 13; V gene: TRBV29-1; CDR3 protein: CSVEVFGADTQYF
J gene: TRBJ2-1; CDR3 length: 14; V gene: TRBV6-5; CDR3 protein: CASSGTRDRNEQFF
J gene: TRBJ1-2; CDR3 length: 17; V gene: TRBV7-9; CDR3 protein: CASSLLAGGTQSYGYTF
J gene: TRBJ1-2; CDR3 length: 14; V gene: TRBV20-1; CDR3 protein: CSARDRQGRDGYTF
J gene: TRBJ1-2; CDR3 length: 13; V gene: TRBV25-1; CDR3 protein: CASSRGGCDGYTF
J gene: TRBJ1-1; CDR3 length: 16; V gene: TRBV3-1; CDR3 protein: CASSQEEKGASPEAFF
J gene: TRBJ2-5; CDR3 length: 13; V gene: TRBV28; CDR3 protein: CASRKIPRETQYF
J gene: TRBJ2-7; CDR3 length: 12; V gene: TRBV5-1; CDR3 protein: CASSFMPYEQYF
J gene: TRBJ2-3; CDR3 length: 16; V gene: TRBV7-3; CDR3 protein: CASSPVSWGSPDTQYF
J gene: .; CDR3 length: 14; V gene: TRBV15; CDR3 protein: CATSPPGTGNEQYF
J gene: TRBJ1-5; CDR3 length: 16; V gene: TRBV5-6; CDR3 protein: CASSTQAGLGNQPQHF
J gene: TRBJ2-1; CDR3 length: 17; V gene: TRBV5-1; CDR3 protein: CASSPTGQGAIYNEQFF
J gene: TRBJ2-3; CDR3 length: 14; V gene: TRBV5-1; CDR3 protein: CASSRGLAEDTQYF
J gene: TRBJ2-3; CDR3 length: 16; V gene: TRBV29-1; CDR3 protein: CSARLAGGSSTDTQYF
J gene: TRBJ2-5; CDR3 length: 12; V gene: TRBV24-1; CDR3 protein: CATSDFAETQYF
J gene: TRBJ1-5; CDR3 length: 14; V gene: TRBV27; CDR3 protein: CASSLGSGFKPQHF
J gene: TRBJ2-1; CDR3 length: 15; V gene: TRBV11-1; CDR3 protein: CASSGKRVRWGEQFF
J gene: TRBJ2-1; CDR3 length: 14; V gene: TRBV5-5; CDR3 protein: CASSLGAPDNEQFF
J gene: TRBJ2-1; CDR3 length: 16; V gene: TRBV5-6; CDR3 protein: CTSSSLAGDPYNEQFF
J gene: TRBJ2-3; CDR3 length: 15; V gene: TRBV6-2/TRBV6-3; CDR3 protein: CASSLSLLSTDTQYF
J gene: TRBJ1-5; CDR3 length: 14; V gene: TRBV2; CDR3 protein: CASSEGPRNQPQHF
J gene: TRBJ2-1; CDR3 length: 16; V gene: TRBV29-1; CDR3 protein: CSVHRSGYSSYNEQFF
J gene: TRBJ2-3; CDR3 length: 18; V gene: TRBV18; CDR3 protein: CASSPGGLEKGGTDTQYF
J gene: TRBJ2-1; CDR3 length: 16; V gene: TRBV5-1; CDR3 protein: CASSSNTGVRYNEQFF
J gene: TRBJ1-4; CDR3 length: 12; V gene: TRBV7-9; CDR3 protein: CASSASVEKLFF
J gene: TRBJ2-3; CDR3 length: 14; V gene: TRBV4-1; CDR3 protein: CASSQDPSSDTQYF
J gene: TRBJ2-1; CDR3 length: 16; V gene: TRBV28; CDR3 protein: CASGLAGGSWIGEQFF
J gene: TRBJ2-2; CDR3 length: 14; V gene: TRBV7-3; CDR3 protein: CASSQALNTGELFF
J gene: TRBJ1-2; CDR3 length: 14; V gene: TRBV20-1; CDR3 protein: CSAQKTGSDYGYTF